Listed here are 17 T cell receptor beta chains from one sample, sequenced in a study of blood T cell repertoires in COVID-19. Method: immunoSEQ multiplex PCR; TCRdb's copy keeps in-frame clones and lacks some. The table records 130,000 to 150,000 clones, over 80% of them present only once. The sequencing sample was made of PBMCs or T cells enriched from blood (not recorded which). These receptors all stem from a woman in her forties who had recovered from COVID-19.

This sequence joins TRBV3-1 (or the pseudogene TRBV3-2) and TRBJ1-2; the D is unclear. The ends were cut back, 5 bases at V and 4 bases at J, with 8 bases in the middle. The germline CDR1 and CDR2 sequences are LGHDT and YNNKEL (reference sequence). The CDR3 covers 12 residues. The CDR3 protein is CASSDIRYGYTF. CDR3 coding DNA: TGTGCCAGCAGCGACATTCGCTATGGCTACACCTTC.

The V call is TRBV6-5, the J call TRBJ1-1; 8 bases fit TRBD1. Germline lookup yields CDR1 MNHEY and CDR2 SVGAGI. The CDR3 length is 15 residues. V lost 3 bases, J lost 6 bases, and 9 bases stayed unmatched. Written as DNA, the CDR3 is TGTGCCAGCAGTTATATAGGACAGGGAACACCTGAAGCTTTCTTT. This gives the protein CASSYIGQGTPEAFF.

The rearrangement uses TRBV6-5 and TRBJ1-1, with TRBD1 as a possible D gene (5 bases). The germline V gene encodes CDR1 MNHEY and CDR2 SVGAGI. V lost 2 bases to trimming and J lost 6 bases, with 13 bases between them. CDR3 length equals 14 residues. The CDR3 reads CASSYGWRGAEAFF. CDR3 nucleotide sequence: TGTGCCAGCAGTTACGGGTGGCGGGGGGCTGAAGCTTTCTTT.

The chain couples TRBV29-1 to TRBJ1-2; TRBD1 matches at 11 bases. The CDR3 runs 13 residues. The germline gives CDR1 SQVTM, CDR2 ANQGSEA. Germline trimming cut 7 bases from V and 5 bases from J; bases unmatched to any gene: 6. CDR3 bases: TGCAGCGCCCTGGGACAGGGGGAATATGGCTACACCTTC. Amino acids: CSALGQGEYGYTF.

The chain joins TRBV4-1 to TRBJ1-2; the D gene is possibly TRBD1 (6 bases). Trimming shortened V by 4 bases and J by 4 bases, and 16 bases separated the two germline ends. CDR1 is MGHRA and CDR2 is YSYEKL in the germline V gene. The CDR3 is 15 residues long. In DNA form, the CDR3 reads TGCGCCAGCAGCCCCAGGGCGGGGGCAAGCTATGGCTACACCTTC. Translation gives CASSPRAGASYGYTF.

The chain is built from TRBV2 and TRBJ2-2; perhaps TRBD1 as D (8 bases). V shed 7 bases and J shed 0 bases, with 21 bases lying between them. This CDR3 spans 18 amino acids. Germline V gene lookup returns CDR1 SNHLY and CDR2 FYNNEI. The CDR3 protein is CASNLQGGDRPNTGELFF. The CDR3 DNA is TGTGCCAGCAATCTGCAAGGGGGGGACAGGCCGAACACCGGGGAGCTGTTTTTT.

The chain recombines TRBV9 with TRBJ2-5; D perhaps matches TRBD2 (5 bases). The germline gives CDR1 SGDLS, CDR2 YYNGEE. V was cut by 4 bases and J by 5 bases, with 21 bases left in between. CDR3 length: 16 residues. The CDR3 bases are TGTGCCAGCAGCCCCTCCCCCGGTGAAACGGGGGAGACCCAGTACTTC. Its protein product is CASSPSPGETGETQYF.

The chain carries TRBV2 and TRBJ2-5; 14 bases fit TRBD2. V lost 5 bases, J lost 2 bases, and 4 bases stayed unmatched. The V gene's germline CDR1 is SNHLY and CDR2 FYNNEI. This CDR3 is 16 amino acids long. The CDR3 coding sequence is TGTGCCAGCAGTTGGACTAGCGGGAGGAATCAAGAGACCCAGTACTTC. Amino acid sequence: CASSWTSGRNQETQYF.

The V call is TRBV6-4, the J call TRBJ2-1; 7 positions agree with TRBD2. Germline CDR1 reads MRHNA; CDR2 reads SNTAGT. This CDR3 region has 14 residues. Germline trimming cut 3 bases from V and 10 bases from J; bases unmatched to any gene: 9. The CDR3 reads CASSEASGVAEQFF. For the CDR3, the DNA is TGTGCCAGCAGTGAGGCTAGCGGTGTAGCGGAGCAGTTCTTC.

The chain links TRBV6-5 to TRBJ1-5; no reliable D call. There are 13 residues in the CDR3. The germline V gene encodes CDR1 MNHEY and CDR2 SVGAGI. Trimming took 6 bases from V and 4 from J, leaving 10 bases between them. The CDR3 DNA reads TGTGCCAGCAGGTGGGCGTGGAATCAGCCCCAGCATTTT. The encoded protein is CASRWAWNQPQHF.

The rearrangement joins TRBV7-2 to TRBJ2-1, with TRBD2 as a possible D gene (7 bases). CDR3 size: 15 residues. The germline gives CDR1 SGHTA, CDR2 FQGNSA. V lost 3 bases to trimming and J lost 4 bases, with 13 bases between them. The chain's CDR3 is CASSLDGGLYNEQFF. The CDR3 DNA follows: TGTGCCAGCAGCTTGGACGGGGGGCTTTACAATGAGCAGTTCTTC. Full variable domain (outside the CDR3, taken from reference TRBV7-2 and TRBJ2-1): GAGVSQSPSNKVTEKGKDVELRCDPISGHTALYWYRQSLGQGLEFLIYFQGNSAPDKSGLPSDRFSAERTGGSVSTLTIQRTQQEDSAVYLCASSLDGGLYNEQFFGPGTRLTVL.

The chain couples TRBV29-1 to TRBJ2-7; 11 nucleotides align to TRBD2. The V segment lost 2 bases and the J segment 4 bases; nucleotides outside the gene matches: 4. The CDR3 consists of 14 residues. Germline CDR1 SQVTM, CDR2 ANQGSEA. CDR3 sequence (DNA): TGCAGCGTTGAACCCACTAGCGGGAGTTACGAGCAGTACTTC. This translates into CSVEPTSGSYEQYF.

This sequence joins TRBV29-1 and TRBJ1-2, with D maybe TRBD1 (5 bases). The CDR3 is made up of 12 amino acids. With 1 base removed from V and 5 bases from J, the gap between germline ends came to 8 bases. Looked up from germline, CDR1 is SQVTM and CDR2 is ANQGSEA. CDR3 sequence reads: CSVEAKGYGYTF. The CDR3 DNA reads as TGCAGCGTTGAAGCGAAGGGGTATGGCTACACCTTC.

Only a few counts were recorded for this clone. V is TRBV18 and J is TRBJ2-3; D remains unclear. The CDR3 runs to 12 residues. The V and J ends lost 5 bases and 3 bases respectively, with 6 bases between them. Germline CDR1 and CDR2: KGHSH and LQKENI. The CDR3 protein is CASSSSTDTQYF. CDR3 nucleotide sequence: TGTGCCAGCTCATCCTCGACAGATACGCAGTATTTT.

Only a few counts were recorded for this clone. DNA of the CDR3: TGTGCCAGCAGAAGTTCGGGACAGGGAATCGACGAGCAGTACTTC. Encoded protein: CASRSSGQGIDEQYF. The rearrangement uses TRBV14 and TRBJ2-7, with 9 bases lining up with TRBD1. The CDR3 is 15 amino acids. J lost 5 bases, V lost 6 bases, and 11 bases had no gene match. The germline gives CDR1 SGHDN, CDR2 FVKESK. Full variable domain (remainder filled in from reference TRBV14 and TRBJ2-7): EAGVTQFPSHSVIEKGQTVTLRCDPISGHDNLYWYRRVMGKEIKFLLHFVKESKQDESGMPNNRFLAERTGGTYSTLKVQPAELEDSGVYFCASRSSGQGIDEQYFGPGTRLTVT.

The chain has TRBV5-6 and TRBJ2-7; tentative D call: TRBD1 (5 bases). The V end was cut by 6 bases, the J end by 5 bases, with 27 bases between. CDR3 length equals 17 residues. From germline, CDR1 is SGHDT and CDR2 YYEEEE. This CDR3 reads CASTFGPGWASVDEQYF. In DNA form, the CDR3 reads TGTGCCAGCACCTTTGGACCAGGGTGGGCCTCAGTTGACGAGCAGTACTTC.

Here the CDR3 DNA reads TGCGCCAGCAGCCAAAGGGGAGGGGTGAACACTGAAGCTTTCTTT. Its translation is CASSQRGGVNTEAFF. The gene calls are TRBV4-1 and TRBJ1-1; possibly TRBD1 for D (5 bases). The CDR3 loop spans 15 amino acids. Per the germline V gene, CDR1 is MGHRA and CDR2 is YSYEKL. V lost 2 bases, J lost 0 bases, and 10 bases lay in between.